Listed here is a single T cell receptor beta chain. Its specificity is not known. The treatment was: roughly 10-day PBMC culture with coronavirus spike peptide pools or control peptides (ViraFEST assay). The sample belongs to a study of vaccination and CD4 T cells after COVID-19. The assay that was used to sequence DNA from cultured CD4+ T cells was the Oncomine TCR Beta short-read assay. One entry per CDR3 protein, called by TCRdb with MiXCR from the PCR reads. The repertoire holds about 20,000 distinct CDR3 sequences, around 52% seen once, with approximately 15% in the top ten. Trimming shortened V by 6 bases and J by 4 bases, and 18 bases separated the two germline ends. The CDR3 loop spans 15 amino acids.

The chain is built from TRBV12-3 or TRBV12-4 and TRBJ1-2; TRBD1 might be the D (6 bases). The specimen sequenced was CD4+ T cells from blood, cultured in vitro. This TCR was recovered from a human donor who had recovered from COVID-19. This CDR3 reads CASSPRQVAIYGYTF. The CDR3 coding sequence is TGTGCCAGCAGCCCAAGACAGGTGGCGATCTATGGCTACACCTTC.